The subject of this entry is one T cell receptor (beta chain). What it binds is unknown. The data belong to a study of cytomegalovirus exposure and HLA in healthy donors. Study-level findings and limits: Later genetic work tied a missense DCLRE1C variant to beta-chain V and J trimming. The Asian-associated ancestry cluster reportedly had fewer N-insertions than the approximately 630-donor mean in a later analysis.

CDR3 length: 12 residues. V lost 5 bases and J lost 10, with 14 bases in between. Germline V lookup: CDR1 KGHSH, CDR2 LQKENI. PCR employed 60 Vbeta and 13 Jbeta primers. As handled by the study authors: Unique TCR beta chains numbered approximately 76 million in a later analysis, with 10 million to 14 million shared. Produced via immunoSEQ multiplex PCR; TCRdb's table is partial and in-frame only. V, J and clone size are those of that table, while D and trimming were read from the DNA. The sample lists approximately 100,000 clones, roughly 71% occurring once. This clonotype was obtained from a man aged 50-59 years in good health and CMV-seronegative. This chain links TRBV18 with TRBJ1-2; D remains unclear. The sequenced sample consisted of PBMCs. This CDR3 is CASSVGEGAYTF. DNA for the CDR3: TGTGCCAGCTCAGTTGGGGAGGGAGCCTACACCTTC.